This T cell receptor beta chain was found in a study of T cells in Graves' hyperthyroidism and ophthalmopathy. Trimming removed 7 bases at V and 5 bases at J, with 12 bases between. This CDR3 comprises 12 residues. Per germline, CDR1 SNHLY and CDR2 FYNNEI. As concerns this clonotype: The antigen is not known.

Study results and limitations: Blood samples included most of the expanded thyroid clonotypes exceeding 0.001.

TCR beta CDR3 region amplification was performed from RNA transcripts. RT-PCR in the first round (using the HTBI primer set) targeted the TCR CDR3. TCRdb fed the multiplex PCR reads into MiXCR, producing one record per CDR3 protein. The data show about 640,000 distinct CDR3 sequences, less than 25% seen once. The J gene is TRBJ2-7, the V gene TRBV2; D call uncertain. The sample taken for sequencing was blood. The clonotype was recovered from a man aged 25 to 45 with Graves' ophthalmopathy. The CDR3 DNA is TGTGCCAGCACCATGCGAGCCGACGAGCAGTACTTC. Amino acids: CASTMRADEQYF.